This TCR beta chain stems from a study of cytomegalovirus exposure and HLA in healthy donors (dated by TCRdb to 2016 to 2017). Looking at the study overall: According to an earlier analysis of 550 to 700 of the donors, about 190 million T cells yielded approximately 120 million unique TCR beta sequences and about 300 Gb of sequence data. The genetic ancestry cluster associated with self-reported Caucasian donors included about 84% of the 300 to 450 genotyped donors. An early release covering roughly 600 HLA-typed donors comprised roughly 300 gigabases of sequencing data and some 79 million unique TCR sequences. The later analysis used no new phenotypic data to find candidate immune exposures, relying instead on TCR beta sequences and their occurrence across donors. HLA typing covered class I and class II loci at four-digit resolution. An earlier analysis of some 500 of the donors used high-throughput TCR beta sequencing to judge whether each TCR beta V gene segment behaved as functional or pseudogenic. Along with the approximately 700-subject first cohort, a separate validation cohort of roughly 110 different subjects was used. Donor age, sex, ethnicity and CMV serostatus were collected together with the repertoire data. Among some 410 genotyped donors of the cohort, an average of around 240,000 unique TCR beta nucleotide sequences were sequenced per donor, around 20% of them non-productive. High-throughput TCR immunosequencing, statistical association of individual TCRs with disease status, and machine learning were combined to predict cytomegalovirus infection status. The study aimed to test whether signatures of past pathogen exposure could be identified by cataloging public T cell receptors. Every repertoire in the discovery cohort had been generated on one and the same sequencing platform. Typing coverage differed by locus: A, B, C, DRB1 and DQB1 were typed in about 629-640 donors, DQA1 in roughly 510, DPA1 in around 580, and DPB1 in just under 490. The T cell repertoires of 666 subjects were profiled by immunosequencing and related to cytomegalovirus serostatus. In a later genetic analysis, genome-wide SNP genotypes for about three fifths of the 666 donors were used, and that subset was treated as a discovery cohort. A handful of DR-DQ haplotypes were handled as single units for association and clustering because linkage in the cohort was strong. A later analysis re-examined previously published TCR beta repertoires from 600 to 700 donors and added high-resolution HLA genotyping to investigate patterns of TCR occurrence. Findings and caveats that apply to the study as a whole: Most TCR sequences were observed very rarely across donors, whereas some public TCRs were present in many individuals. A further reported finding was that TCR beta sequences accurately predicted the HLA-A and HLA-B alleles for most subjects in the first cohort. A total of about 150 TCR beta chains were listed by the study as associated with cytomegalovirus. According to a later analysis, parvovirus B19, influenza, CMV and Epstein-Barr virus appeared linked to several top co-occurrence clusters. A later analysis found that TCR association rates varied across HLA loci, with DRB1 alleles showing the most associated TCRs and HLA-C alleles the fewest. Because some donors lacked HLA typing at each locus, the association tests relied only on the typed subset. Cytomegalovirus status was reported to be diagnosed by the classifier with high specificity and sensitivity in both the original and validation cohorts. Compared with equally common non-associated chains, HLA-associated TCR beta chains in a later analysis were more clonally expanded and had lower generation probabilities. In a later genetic analysis, a missense DCLRE1C variant was associated with V-gene and J-gene trimming of TCR beta chains, and the association was replicated in an independent cohort. When HLA alleles, especially DR and DQ, strongly co-occurred, TCR associations were difficult to assign to individual alleles. At a false discovery rate of 0.05, a later analysis linked under 20,000 TCR beta sequences to specific HLA alleles. The authors suggested that the approach could potentially be generalized to other disease states and immunological phenotypes. Linkage disequilibrium might explain the correlated functional status among segregating V segments, but an unknown experimental factor could not be excluded. In this cohort, only TCR beta chains were sequenced, and detectable features were limited by the absence of alpha or paired-chain data. In vitro tests confirmed that three of the cytomegalovirus-associated TCR beta chains recognize cytomegalovirus antigens. In an earlier analysis of 500 to 650 of the donors, most TCR beta V segments appeared in productive rearrangements about 87% or about 30% of the time, broadly matching IMGT annotations. The 87-base-pair reads could not distinguish some IMGT-functional V segments, including TRBV6-2 and TRBV6-3, so those segments were excluded. Roughly uniform sequencing depth across donors was assumed in presence/absence analyses, although this assumption may not hold. CMV serostatus was the only immune exposure information available for the cohort. A later genetic analysis reported fewer N-insertions in productive TCRs among donors in an Asian-associated ancestry cluster than the roughly 700-donor mean. In a later analysis, most CMV-associated TCR beta chains were found to appear HLA-restricted, with HLA associations seemingly driven largely by CMV exposure. A group of highly shared sequence variants was considered likely to be a technical artifact of the sequencing pipeline. About 15 rarely observed V segments, including chromosome 9 orphons, were excluded from the earlier analysis of approximately 600 of the donors because counts were too low.

Library prep was done by the immunoSEQ multiplex PCR assay. For the multiplex PCR, a mixture combining 60 forward primers for TCR Vbeta segments and 13 reverse primers for TCR Jbeta segments was used. Amplification of the CDR3 region of rearranged TCR beta genes was performed with a multiplex PCR assay on genomic DNA. The amplified TCR beta libraries were sequenced on the Illumina HiSeq System as 87-base-pair reads. On the study's bioinformatics: A later analysis counted 75 million to 100 million unique TCR beta chains across the 666 repertoires, and around 9.9 million of these chains were shared by at least two donors. A nearest-neighbor algorithm error-corrected the raw reads and collapsed the reads into unique sequences, merging closely related sequences to remove PCR and sequencing errors. Alignment of CDR3 sequences to IMGT reference sequences was used to assign V, D and J gene segments. Each retained sequence needed at least a six-nucleotide match to both a V gene segment and a J gene segment. A rearrangement was called productive if the CDR3 had no stop codons and remained in frame with V and J, and every other rearrangement was called non-productive. Following IMGT convention, CDR3 was defined as the stretch from the second conserved V-encoded cysteine up to the conserved J-encoded phenylalanine. The earlier analysis of around 640 of the donors excluded sequences that lacked an unambiguous match to a single V gene segment. An earlier analysis of over 450 of the donors classified V segments as functional when productive rearrangements were above 56.7% and as segregating when the standard deviation between donors was above 5%. To diagnose cytomegalovirus status from the catalog of TCR beta chain sequences, a statistical classification framework was built. A later analysis assigned V and J genes by comparing TCR nucleotide sequences with IMGT/GENE-DB human TR gene sequences. Using the TCRdist pipeline, a later analysis assigned CDR3 sequences along with most-parsimonious VDJ recombination scenarios. In a later analysis, each TCR beta chain was defined by its CDR3 amino acid sequence together with its V-gene family, and reads lacking a unique V-gene family were excluded. To address suspected cross-contamination and a sequencing artifact, a later analysis removed around 590 highly shared, low-generation-probability nucleotide sequences. In a later analysis, a clonal expansion index for each public chain was calculated from normalized within-repertoire ranks of inferred template counts. A later analysis computed generation probabilities with a VDJ recombination model fitted to out-of-frame rearrangements, and checked the results against IGoR. A later analysis scored TCR-TCR, TCR-HLA and TCR-CMV co-occurrence with hypergeometric tests, applying a repertoire-size bias correction to TCR pairs. To estimate false discovery rates, a later analysis permuted the HLA or CMV assignments 20 times. In a later analysis, co-occurring TCRs were grouped using DBSCAN, with TCRdist sequence similarity added in when clustering inside HLA-allele-positive subsets. Co-occurrence clustering excluded repertoires with fewer than 30,000 or more than 120,000 public chains, plus five with anomalous nucleotide sharing. TCRdb obtained this table from immuneACCESS and retained in-frame rearrangements with V and J assigned. These tables miss some clones; where compared with another copy, unresolved V genes account for less than half of the shortfall, and the remainder is unexplained. V and J calls and clone size are given by that table; D and trimming were obtained from the DNA. Recorded for this sample are around 200,000 clones; 55% to 65% of them occurred a single time. Clones ranked in the top ten supply around 2.9% of the sample.

The cohort was made up of 666 healthy bone marrow donors. At the time of sampling, every cohort member was nominally healthy, though immune exposures that went unrecorded were likely present. The donor tested CMV seronegative and was one of the 352 seronegative cohort members. Every donor gave a peripheral blood sample, and the peripheral blood mononuclear cells from that sample were used for TCR beta sequencing. Genomic DNA extraction from the blood cell samples was performed with the Qiagen DNeasy Blood Extraction Kit. Germline trimming: 1 base from V, 7 bases from J; junction bases outside gene matches: 10. CDR1 and CDR2 (SGHNT, YYREEE) derive from the germline V gene (reference sequence). Measured from the cysteine to the phenylalanine, the CDR3 is 17 residues long. Here the CDR3 DNA is all that survives: 51 bases in frame from base 1. Turning to this clone: Its antigen remains unidentified. The input lacks base qualities; no much larger clone sits a single base away.

Source material: PBMCs. The receptor comes from a man in his forties or fifties in good health and CMV-seronegative. The sequence joins TRBV5-4 to TRBJ1-6; the central 8 bases match TRBD1. The nucleotides are TGTGCCAGCAGCTTGTTGTCAGGGGGCGCGGGGAATTCACCCCTCCACTTT. Protein translation: CASSLLSGGAGNSPLHF.